Listed here are 18 T cell receptor beta chains from one sample, sequenced in a study of PD-1 blockade in mismatch repair-deficient tumors. Generated by immunoSEQ multiplex PCR, the TCRdb table keeps only in-frame clones and is missing some. Seen here are under 150,000 clones, 70% to 90% observed once, and the top ten hold approximately 15%. The sample in question was peripheral blood, obtained 44 weeks after starting pembrolizumab. The source of these receptors is an adult with mismatch repair-deficient cancer.

The chain recombines TRBV11-2 with TRBJ1-1; D might be TRBD1 (5 bases). V was shortened by 1 base and J by 8 bases, with 11 bases between the two germline ends. The CDR3 contains 13 residues. CDR1 and CDR2 (germline): SGHAT, FQNNGV. CDR3 nucleotide sequence: TGTGCCAGCAGCTTAGCTGCGGGGGGGGAAGCTTTCTTT. Its translation is CASSLAAGGEAFF.

V is TRBV10-3 and J is TRBJ2-2; 11 bases are shared with TRBD2. This CDR3 region has 16 residues. V lost 2 bases, J lost 2 bases, and 1 base stayed unmatched. Germline CDR1 ENHRY, CDR2 SYGVKD. The CDR3 bases are TGTGCCATCAGTGAGACTAGCGGGAGAAACACCGGGGAGCTGTTTTTT. This sequence encodes CAISETSGRNTGELFF.

The gene calls are TRBV6-5 and TRBJ2-7, with a possible D match to TRBD1 (6 bases). With 6 bases removed from V and 1 base from J, the gap between germline ends came to 10 bases. Germline CDR1 MNHEY, CDR2 SVGAGI. The CDR3 has 13 residues. The CDR3 sequence is CASSLGQSYEQYF. CDR3 in DNA: TGTGCCAGCAGCCTTGGACAGTCCTACGAGCAGTACTTC.

The rearrangement joins TRBV19 to TRBJ2-7; TRBD1 agrees at 10 bases. Germline lookup yields CDR1 LNHDA and CDR2 SQIVND (reference sequence). The CDR3 consists of 15 residues. V was clipped by 5 bases and J by 2 bases; unmatched bases: 6. The CDR3 region is CASSFSGTGAYEQYF. The CDR3 DNA reads TGTGCCAGTAGTTTTTCCGGGACAGGGGCCTACGAGCAGTACTTC. Together with reference TRBV19 and TRBJ2-7, the CDR3 gives the full variable domain: DGGITQSPKYLFRKEGQNVTLSCEQNLNHDAMYWYRQDPGQGLRLIYYSQIVNDFQKGDIAEGYSVSREKKESFPLTVTSAQKNPTAFYLCASSFSGTGAYEQYFGPGTRLTVT.

This chain links TRBV6-5 with TRBJ2-3; 7 bases align to TRBD1. The junction had 0 bases not matched to a gene; V was cut back by 7 bases and J by 2 bases. This CDR3 is 12 amino acids long. Germline-derived CDR1 and CDR2 are MNHEY and SVGAGI. CDR3 in amino acids: CASKGATDTQYF. The CDR3 DNA follows: TGTGCCAGCAAGGGGGCCACAGATACGCAGTATTTT.

This clone was observed a handful of times. The chain joins TRBV28 to TRBJ1-2; D is unclear. CDR3 length: 13 residues. Looked up from germline, CDR1 is MDHEN and CDR2 is SYDVKM. V lost 5 bases, J lost 4 bases, and 11 bases lay in between. CDR3 nucleotide sequence: TGTGCCAGCAGTCCAAACCCTCCCTATGGCTACACCTTC. Its protein product is CASSPNPPYGYTF.

The rearrangement joins TRBV19 to TRBJ2-7, with D uncertain. The V end lost 5 bases, the J end lost 3 bases, and 11 bases lay between the germline ends. This CDR3 is 13 amino acids long. Germline assignment: CDR1 LNHDA and CDR2 SQIVND (reference sequence). The CDR3 DNA sequence: TGTGCCAGTAGTGTTTTCCCCGGCTACGAGCAGTACTTC. This sequence encodes CASSVFPGYEQYF.

This clone was counted a single time. The chain joins TRBV5-1 to TRBJ2-5; D may be TRBD2 (6 bases). The V end lost 1 base, the J end lost 4 bases, and 14 bases lay between the germline ends. In germline, CDR1 is SGHRS, CDR2 YFSETQ. The CDR3 loop spans 15 amino acids. CDR3 sequence: CASSLLAGRPETQYF. Here the CDR3 DNA reads TGCGCCAGCAGCTTGCTTGCGGGACGCCCAGAGACCCAGTACTTC.

The CDR3 nucleotides are TGTGCCAGTAGTATTCAGGGTGGGGGATTCTATGAGCAGTTCTTC. This sequence encodes CASSIQGGGFYEQFF. The rearrangement links TRBV19 to TRBJ2-1; D tentatively fits TRBD1 or TRBD2 (5 bases each). The CDR3 extends over 15 amino acids. Germline V lookup: CDR1 LNHDA, CDR2 SQIVND (reference sequence). V was shortened by 3 bases and J by 8 bases, with 17 bases between the two germline ends.

The chain is built from TRBV27 and TRBJ2-3; 8 positions agree with TRBD2. V shed 1 base and J 3 bases; nucleotides not matched to a gene: 6. Germline CDR1 and CDR2: MNHEY and SMNVEV (reference sequence). This CDR3 has 16 amino acids. The CDR3 coding sequence is TGTGCCAGCAGTTTATTGGGACTAGATGGGACAGATACGCAGTATTTT. It is translated as CASSLLGLDGTDTQYF.

The chain has TRBV25-1 and TRBJ1-5; D unclear. CDR3 length: 14 amino acids. The germline V gene encodes CDR1 MGHDK and CDR2 SYGVNS. V lost 6 bases, J lost 1 base, and 10 bases lay in between. The CDR3 sequence: CASSLTGSNQPQHF. In DNA form, the CDR3 reads TGTGCCAGCAGCCTGACGGGGAGCAATCAGCCCCAGCATTTT.

This rearrangement joins TRBV7-2 to TRBJ2-5, with D possibly being TRBD2 (5 bases). V lost 5 bases and J lost 2, with 27 bases in between. Germline lookup yields CDR1 SGHTA and CDR2 FQGNSA. CDR3 length: 19 amino acids. The CDR3 reads CASSLTAGIPQGRQETQYF. The CDR3 region has the DNA TGTGCCAGCAGCCTCACAGCCGGGATCCCCCAAGGCCGTCAAGAGACCCAGTACTTC.

J is TRBJ2-2 and V is TRBV30; no definite D call. V was cut by 4 bases and J by 1 base, with 1 base left in between. Germline V gene lookup returns CDR1 GTSNPN and CDR2 SVGIG (reference sequence). This CDR3 has 11 residues. CDR3 sequence (DNA): TGTGCCTGGAAGAACACCGGGGAGCTGTTTTTT. It yields the protein CAWKNTGELFF.

CDR3 loop: CASSPPERTDYGYTF. CDR3 bases: TGTGCCAGCTCACCACCGGAAAGGACCGACTATGGCTACACCTTC. The J gene is TRBJ1-2, the V gene TRBV18; unclear D gene. Germline loops: CDR1 KGHSH, CDR2 LQKENI. This CDR3 region has 15 residues. Between the trimmed V and J ends, which lost 0 bases and 3 bases, there was a span of 11 bases.

The chain has TRBV7-6 and TRBJ1-3; possible D gene TRBD1, 5 bases. Germline lookup yields CDR1 SGHVS and CDR2 FNYEAQ. Between the trimmed V and J ends, which lost 5 bases and 0 bases, there was a span of 20 bases. The CDR3 extends over 18 amino acids. In nucleotides, the CDR3 is TGTGCCAGCAGCCCTAGACCCGGACACCGCGACTCTGGAAACACCATATATTTT. Its protein product is CASSPRPGHRDSGNTIYF.

J is TRBJ1-1 and V is TRBV11-3; D remains ambiguous. The CDR3 sequence is 14 residues long. V lost 3 bases and J 1 base, leaving 9 bases between the germline ends. Germline V CDR1 and CDR2: SGHNT, YENEEA. DNA for the CDR3: TGTGCCAGCAGCTTTCGTCCCGAGAACACTGAAGCTTTCTTT. Its protein is CASSFRPENTEAFF.

The V and J genes are TRBV6-5 and TRBJ2-5; 9 positions match TRBD2. Germline trimming cut 0 bases from V and 2 bases from J; bases unmatched to any gene: 4. The CDR3 totals 16 residues. The germline gives CDR1 MNHEY, CDR2 SVGAGI. The chain's CDR3 is CASSYSLSGRQETQYF. The DNA for the CDR3 is TGTGCCAGCAGTTACTCCCTTAGCGGGAGACAAGAGACCCAGTACTTC.

This clone is a singleton in its sample. The chain carries TRBV11-2 and TRBJ2-7, with a possible D match to TRBD2 (5 bases). Germline CDR1 is SGHAT and CDR2 is FQNNGV. V was trimmed by 1 base and J by 2 bases, leaving 15 bases between them. CDR3 length equals 16 residues. CDR3 sequence reads: CASSLVGAEIPYEQYF. The CDR3 DNA reads TGTGCCAGCAGCTTAGTTGGAGCGGAAATACCCTACGAGCAGTACTTC.